The clone carrying this T cell receptor beta chain was picked up a small number of times. Its cognate antigen is unknown. These data come from a study of cytomegalovirus exposure and HLA in healthy donors. Study-level information: Both the roughly 120 validation repertoires and the 666 first-cohort repertoires used the same platform, as reported by a later analysis.

Findings and caveats of the study: TCR beta chains numbering more than 150 were designated cytomegalovirus-associated.

The repertoire was sequenced with immunoSEQ multiplex PCR; TCRdb's copy has only in-frame clones and lacks some. The sample has some 150,000 clones; roughly nine tenths are singletons. The CDR3 runs 16 residues. CDR1 is GTSNPN and CDR2 is SVGIG in the germline V gene (reference sequence). J was trimmed by 5 bases and V by 2 bases; bases with no gene match: 10. The receptor comes from a woman younger than 30 in good health and CMV-seropositive. The V and J genes are TRBV30 and TRBJ1-5, with 9 bases lining up with TRBD1. Sequences were obtained from PBMCs. CDR3 coding DNA: TGTGCCTGGAGTAAACGACCGGGACAGGGAGATCAGCCCCAGCATTTT. Translated: CAWSKRPGQGDQPQHF.